Each of the 26 T cell receptor beta chains below was sequenced from the same sample in a study of technical replicates of blood from a few donors. The table came from immunoSEQ multiplex PCR; TCRdb's copy has only in-frame clones and leaves some out. This sample has about 76,000 clones, with approximately 86% found just once. The sequencing input was PBMCs. The receptors shown here come from a human donor in good health. Some clones in this sample may be carry-over from other donors' samples.

This clone was counted once. V is TRBV4-2 and J is TRBJ1-2; D is ambiguous. Trimming left V 1 base short and J 4 bases short, with 4 bases between. The CDR3 has 12 residues. Germline CDR1 is LGHNA and CDR2 is YNFKEQ. The chain's CDR3 is CASSQASYGYTF. The CDR3 DNA sequence: TGTGCCAGCAGCCAAGCGAGCTATGGCTACACCTTC.

The chain employs TRBV30 and TRBJ1-5; 7 nucleotides align to TRBD1. Trimming at V came to 1 base and at J to 4 bases, leaving 1 base not matched to a gene. Germline V gives CDR1 GTSNPN, CDR2 SVGIG (reference sequence). This CDR3 comprises 13 residues. The CDR3 protein is CAWSEQGNQPQHF. The DNA of the CDR3 is TGTGCCTGGAGTGAACAGGGGAATCAGCCCCAGCATTTT.

CDR3 sequence reads: CASSQDQSSGGYEQFF. CDR3 nucleotides: TGCGCCAGCAGCCAAGATCAGTCTAGCGGGGGTTATGAGCAGTTCTTC. V gene TRBV4-1 combines with J gene TRBJ2-1, with 10 bases lining up with TRBD2. The trim removed 0 bases at V and 8 bases at J, leaving 7 bases unmatched. Germline V gene lookup returns CDR1 MGHRA and CDR2 YSYEKL. The CDR3 runs to 16 residues.

The chain has TRBV4-2 and TRBJ1-5, with 7 bases aligning to TRBD1. The germline CDR1 and CDR2 sequences are LGHNA and YNFKEQ. V lost 0 bases and J lost 2; bases outside the gene matches: 7. The CDR3 spans 17 residues. CDR3 region: CASSQDPTGVGNQPQHF. CDR3 coding DNA: TGTGCCAGCAGCCAAGACCCAACAGGGGTCGGCAATCAGCCCCAGCATTTT.

The chain uses TRBV7-3 and TRBJ2-7; TRBD2 matches 8 bases. V shed 0 bases, J shed 4 bases, and the junction held 11 bases outside the gene matches. The CDR3 consists of 17 residues. Germline V gene data show CDR1 as SGHTA and CDR2 as FQGTGA. The CDR3 here is CASSLTGGGLARYEQYF. CDR3 DNA sequence: TGTGCCAGCAGCTTAACAGGTGGCGGACTAGCTCGATACGAGCAGTACTTC. Together with reference TRBV7-3 and TRBJ2-7, the CDR3 gives the full variable domain: GAGVSQTPSNKVTEKGKYVELRCDPISGHTALYWYRQSLGQGPEFLIYFQGTGAADDSGLPNDRFFAVRPEGSVSTLKIQRTERGDSAVYLCASSLTGGGLARYEQYFGPGTRLTVT.

This clone was detected only once. The CDR3 sequence is CAISELGPTSGTRGETQYF. In DNA form, the CDR3 reads TGTGCCATCAGTGAGTTAGGCCCGACTAGCGGAACCCGGGGAGAGACCCAGTACTTC. J is TRBJ2-5 and V is TRBV10-3, with 9 positions matching TRBD2. Losses at the gene ends were 1 base for V and 4 bases for J; bases not matched to a gene: 16. This CDR3 has 19 residues. The V gene's germline CDR1 is ENHRY and CDR2 SYGVKD.

V is TRBV12-5 and J is TRBJ2-2; no definite D call. This CDR3 region has 13 residues. Germline values: CDR1 LGHNT, CDR2 FRNRAP. The V end lost 2 bases, the J end lost 4 bases, and 5 bases lay between the germline ends. CDR3 in DNA: TGTGCTAGTGGTTTGCCCTCCACCGGGGAGCTGTTTTTT. Protein sequence: CASGLPSTGELFF.

The chain uses TRBV6-1 and TRBJ2-4; TRBD1 might be the D (7 bases). Germline lookup yields CDR1 MNHNS and CDR2 SASEGT. Trimming removed 2 bases from V and 0 bases from J, with 14 bases in between. The CDR3 has 17 residues. The CDR3 DNA reads as TGTGCCAGCAGTGAATCTCGGGGGACAGTAGCCAAAAACATTCAGTACTTC. Encoded protein: CASSESRGTVAKNIQYF.

The genes are TRBV10-3 and TRBJ1-2; D is undetermined. V lost 6 bases and J 2 bases, leaving 7 bases between the germline ends. The CDR3 is 12 residues long. Germline V CDR1 and CDR2: ENHRY, SYGVKD. The CDR3 region has the DNA TGTGCCATCAGCCCAGGAAACTATGGCTACACCTTC. This gives the protein CAISPGNYGYTF.

The V gene is TRBV7-3, the J gene TRBJ1-1; D unclear. With 2 bases removed from V and 5 bases from J, the gap between germline ends came to 12 bases. Germline CDR1 SGHTA, CDR2 FQGTGA. This CDR3 is built from 14 residues. The DNA for the CDR3 is TGTGCCAGCAGCTTACTCGGGGTGGGGACTGAAGCTTTCTTT. It specifies CASSLLGVGTEAFF.

The CDR3 DNA reads as TGTGCCAGCATGTTCAGGGTAGTCAAGGAGACCCAGTACTTC. Translating gives CASMFRVVKETQYF. The V gene is TRBV6-4, the J gene TRBJ2-5, with D maybe TRBD1 (5 bases). V was cut by 7 bases and J by 5 bases, with 17 bases left in between. Germline values: CDR1 MRHNA, CDR2 SNTAGT. The CDR3 is 14 amino acids.

The chain couples TRBV19 to TRBJ2-3; D uncertain. Germline CDR1 and CDR2: LNHDA and SQIVND (reference sequence). The germline V and J ends were trimmed by 5 bases and 2 bases, with 8 bases remaining between them. CDR3 length equals 13 residues. This chain's CDR3 is CASSPSFTDTQYF. The CDR3 DNA is TGTGCCAGTAGTCCCTCCTTCACAGATACGCAGTATTTT.

The rearrangement joins TRBV5-4 to TRBJ2-6, with 9 bases lining up with TRBD2. J lost 4 bases, V lost 4 bases, and 15 bases had no gene match. CDR3 size: 19 residues. Germline-derived CDR1 and CDR2 are SGHNT and YYREEE (reference sequence). The CDR3 DNA reads as TGTGCCAGCAGCCCGATTCTAGCGGGAAGGGGGGCCGGGGCCAACGTCCTGACTTTC. This encodes CASSPILAGRGAGANVLTF.

This clone was detected once. The chain employs TRBV11-2 and TRBJ1-5, with D possibly being TRBD1 (5 bases). The CDR3 loop spans 15 amino acids. Germline loops: CDR1 SGHAT, CDR2 FQNNGV. V lost 5 bases and J lost 4, with 15 bases in between. CDR3 bases: TGTGCCAGCAGCACAGACAGCCTTATTAATCAGCCCCAGCATTTT. Residues: CASSTDSLINQPQHF.

The chain employs TRBV9 and TRBJ2-3; the match to TRBD2 covers 7 bases. CDR3 size: 16 residues. Looked up from germline, CDR1 is SGDLS and CDR2 is YYNGEE. The trim removed 0 bases at V and 4 bases at J, leaving 8 bases unmatched. CDR3 nucleotides: TGTGCCAGCAGCGTAGATCAGGCGGGAGCAGCAGATACGCAGTATTTT. Its translation: CASSVDQAGAADTQYF.

V is TRBV7-9 and J is TRBJ1-1; D is possibly TRBD1 (5 bases). Looked up from germline, CDR1 is SEHNR and CDR2 is FQNEAQ (reference sequence). V was trimmed by 2 bases and J by 0 bases, leaving 10 bases between them. The CDR3 is 15 residues long. CDR3 nucleotides: TGTGCCAGCAGCTTACAGGGAACCTTGAACACTGAAGCTTTCTTT. It yields the protein CASSLQGTLNTEAFF.

The table lists this clone with a count of one. The J gene is TRBJ2-3, the V gene TRBV4-1; D is uncertain. V lost 3 bases, J lost 3 bases, and 13 bases lay in between. Germline V lookup: CDR1 MGHRA, CDR2 YSYEKL. The CDR3 has 15 residues. The CDR3 region is CASSHAVVQTDTQYF. For the CDR3, the DNA is TGCGCCAGCAGCCATGCGGTAGTTCAGACAGATACGCAGTATTTT.

This clone was seen more than once but under ten times. The rearrangement links TRBV7-2 to TRBJ2-7, with 7 bases aligning to TRBD2. There are 16 residues in the CDR3. The germline gives CDR1 SGHTA, CDR2 FQGNSA. V lost 5 bases, J lost 0 bases, and 10 bases stayed unmatched. The CDR3 reads CASSPPSGGSSYEQYF. The CDR3 DNA is TGTGCCAGCAGCCCACCTAGCGGCGGCAGCTCCTACGAGCAGTACTTC.

This clone appeared once. The junction shows a germline mismatch at one end, possibly a read error. The rearrangement uses TRBV10-3 and TRBJ1-5; TRBD1 matches at 10 bases. CDR3 length equals 16 residues. The germline gives CDR1 ENHRY, CDR2 SYGVKD. The CDR3 DNA reads as TGTACCATCAGTGAGGGGGACAGGGGAAGCAATCAGCCCCAGCATTTT. This codes for CTISEGDRGSNQPQHF.

This rearrangement joins TRBV7-3 to TRBJ1-1; D is unresolved. Trimming took off 3 bases at V and 5 bases at J, with 10 bases between the two ends. The germline CDR1 and CDR2 sequences are SGHTA and FQGTGA. This CDR3 has 13 residues. CDR3 amino acids: CASSFSSGTEAFF. Written as DNA, the CDR3 is TGTGCCAGCAGCTTTTCATCCGGGACTGAAGCTTTCTTT.

This chain connects TRBV2 to TRBJ2-1; 7 bases match TRBD2. Trimming removed 9 bases from V and 1 base from J; junction bases left unmatched: 3. This CDR3 region has 13 residues. Germline loops: CDR1 SNHLY, CDR2 FYNNEI. The CDR3 sequence is CARERDSYNEQFF. As DNA, the CDR3 is TGTGCCAGAGAGCGGGATTCCTACAATGAGCAGTTCTTC.

The V call is TRBV19, the J call TRBJ1-1; 9 bases align to TRBD1. V trimming: 3 bases; J trimming: 11 bases; junction bases outside the gene matches: 4. CDR3 size: 12 residues. The germline V gene encodes CDR1 LNHDA and CDR2 SQIVND (reference sequence). CDR3: CASSIYRGRAFF. CDR3 coding DNA: TGTGCCAGTAGTATCTACAGGGGGCGGGCTTTCTTT.

This sequence joins TRBV14 and TRBJ2-7; 14 bases are shared with TRBD2. The CDR3 sequence is 14 residues long. Germline V gives CDR1 SGHDN, CDR2 FVKESK. V dropped 3 bases and J dropped 12; count of bases not matched to a gene: 7. Written as DNA, the CDR3 is TGTGCCAGCAGCCAGTCAGGGACTAGCGGGAGATTGTACTTC. Its protein product is CASSQSGTSGRLYF.

This clone has only one observation. The gene calls are TRBV10-2 and TRBJ1-3; TRBD1 matches at 7 bases. The CDR3 length is 16 residues. V dropped 7 bases and J dropped 2; count of bases not matched to a gene: 11. CDR1 is WSHSY and CDR2 is SAAADI in the germline V gene. The CDR3 nucleotides read TGCGCCAGCATGAGAACAGGGGCATCGACTGGAAACACCATATATTTT. Translated: CASMRTGASTGNTIYF.

The chain employs TRBV5-6 and TRBJ2-7; weak D call: TRBD1 (7 bases). The CDR3 totals 15 residues. Trimming removed 1 base at V and 1 base at J, with 12 bases between. Germline CDR1 SGHDT, CDR2 YYEEEE. The CDR3 bases are TGTGCCAGCAGCTTGCGGGGGACAGTATCCTACGAGCAGTACTTC. Translation gives CASSLRGTVSYEQYF.

The chain recombines TRBV7-9 with TRBJ2-3; 13 bases fit TRBD2. Germline CDR1 and CDR2: SEHNR and FQNEAQ (reference sequence). The CDR3 spans 17 residues. Losses at the gene ends were 5 bases for V and 6 bases for J; bases not matched to a gene: 11. CDR3 sequence reads: CASSPRLAGGSGDTQYF. The CDR3 DNA is TGTGCCAGCAGCCCTAGACTAGCGGGAGGATCTGGGGATACGCAGTATTTT.